The 26 T cell receptor beta chains presented below share a single source sample, sequenced in a study of T cell responses to AZD1222 COVID-19 vaccine. Produced via immunoSEQ multiplex PCR; TCRdb's table is partial and in-frame only. Of some 130,000 clones in the sample, roughly 90% were seen once. The specimen was peripheral blood, collected on day 0 of AZD1222 vaccination. All receptors come from an adult in good health.

The chain carries TRBV5-6 and TRBJ2-1, with D unclear. The CDR3 sequence is 16 residues long. V was pared by 2 bases and J by 0 bases, with 12 bases between. Germline V gives CDR1 SGHDT, CDR2 YYEEEE. The CDR3 sequence is CASSLVILSSYNEQFF. The CDR3, as DNA: TGTGCCAGCAGCTTAGTGATACTAAGCTCCTACAATGAGCAGTTCTTC.

This clone was seen a handful of times. The V and J genes are TRBV27 and TRBJ1-1; TRBD1 agrees at 8 bases. With 3 bases clipped from V and 1 base from J, the junction kept 7 bases outside the gene matches. CDR3 length equals 16 residues. Germline CDR1 MNHEY, CDR2 SMNVEV (reference sequence). The CDR3: CASSFRRDRKNTEAFF. CDR3 in DNA: TGTGCCAGCAGTTTTCGCCGGGACAGGAAGAACACTGAAGCTTTCTTT.

The chain employs TRBV7-9 and TRBJ1-2; unclear D gene. Germline CDR1 and CDR2: SEHNR and FQNEAQ (reference sequence). The CDR3 is 13 residues long. V lost 5 bases and J 4 bases, leaving 11 bases between the germline ends. This CDR3 is CASSGDGSYGYTF. The CDR3 DNA follows: TGTGCCAGCAGCGGCGACGGGAGCTATGGCTACACCTTC.

V usage is TRBV5-4 and J usage is TRBJ2-3, with 13 bases lining up with TRBD2. Germline V gene lookup returns CDR1 SGHNT and CDR2 YYREEE (reference sequence). Losses at the gene ends were 4 bases for V and 5 bases for J; bases not matched to a gene: 7. This CDR3 spans 16 amino acids. CDR3 bases: TGTGCCAGCAGCACCGGGACTAGCGGGAAGGTAGATACGCAGTATTTT. This gives the protein CASSTGTSGKVDTQYF.

The rearrangement links TRBV2 to TRBJ2-5; D could derive from TRBD1 or TRBD2 (6 bases each). The V and J ends lost 7 bases and 5 bases respectively, with 17 bases between them. This CDR3 is built from 14 residues. CDR1 is SNHLY and CDR2 is FYNNEI in the germline V gene. The CDR3 DNA reads TGTGCCAGCACTCTGGAGGGGGGCGAGGAGACCCAGTACTTC. Its protein is CASTLEGGEETQYF.

CDR3 sequence: CASSQAQAVGEQYF. The CDR3 coding sequence is TGCGCCAGCAGCCAAGCGCAGGCGGTCGGCGAGCAGTACTTC. The V gene is TRBV4-3, the J gene TRBJ2-7, with D uncertain. Germline V CDR1 and CDR2: LGHNA, YSLEER. Deletions cut 1 base from V and 6 bases from J, with 13 bases between. The CDR3 length is 14 residues.

This chain links TRBV7-2 with TRBJ2-5; perhaps TRBD2 as D (5 bases). The CDR3 length is 16 residues. V was shortened by 5 bases and J by 4 bases, with 20 bases between the two germline ends. The germline gives CDR1 SGHTA, CDR2 FQGNSA. The CDR3 protein is CASSARETKKGETQYF. The CDR3 DNA sequence: TGTGCCAGCAGCGCCCGGGAAACAAAGAAAGGAGAGACCCAGTACTTC.

The genes are TRBV5-1 and TRBJ2-2, with no clear D. The germline gives CDR1 SGHRS, CDR2 YFSETQ. This CDR3 comprises 13 residues. The ends were cut back, 0 bases at V and 6 bases at J, with 6 bases in the middle. The CDR3, as DNA: TGCGCCAGCAGCTTGGAAGTGGCCGGGGAGCTGTTTTTT. This gives the protein CASSLEVAGELFF.

CDR3 in amino acids: CSASLGNTEAFF. The CDR3 coding sequence is TGCAGTGCTAGTTTGGGGAACACTGAAGCTTTCTTT. The chain couples TRBV20-1 to TRBJ1-1; D remains unclear. Germline CDR1 reads DFQATT; CDR2 reads SNEGSKA (reference sequence). Trimming left V 3 bases short and J 1 base short, with 6 bases between. The CDR3 consists of 12 residues.

In regard to this clone: The same CDR3 can be traced to other DNA sequences in this sample. The V call is TRBV5-6, the J call TRBJ1-1; D ambiguous. The CDR3 totals 14 residues. Trimming removed 2 bases at V and 2 bases at J, with 10 bases between. Germline V gene lookup returns CDR1 SGHDT and CDR2 YYEEEE. CDR3 region: CASSFSGSNTEAFF. The CDR3 region has the DNA TGTGCCAGCAGCTTTTCGGGATCCAACACTGAAGCTTTCTTT. Full variable domain (remainder filled in from reference TRBV5-6 and TRBJ1-1): DAGVTQSPTHLIKTRGQQVTLRCSPKSGHDTVSWYQQALGQGPQFIFQYYEEEERQRGNFPDRFSGHQFPNYSSELNVNALLLGDSALYLCASSFSGSNTEAFFGQGTRLTVV.

The chain uses TRBV23-1 and TRBJ2-2; D unclear. TRBV23-1 is marked as an open reading frame, function uncertain. V lost 0 bases, J lost 5 bases, and 10 bases lay in between. This CDR3 is 15 amino acids long. The CDR3 DNA follows: TGCGCCAGCAGTCAATCCGCCCTAGGGACCGGGGAGCTGTTTTTT. The encoded protein is CASSQSALGTGELFF.

J is TRBJ1-2 and V is TRBV5-4; no definite D call. From germline, CDR1 is SGHNT and CDR2 YYREEE (reference sequence). V was trimmed by 0 bases and J by 8 bases, leaving 11 bases between them. CDR3 length equals 13 residues. CDR3 loop: CASSLVYGLGYTF. The CDR3 nucleotides read TGTGCCAGCAGCTTGGTCTACGGGTTGGGCTACACCTTC.

This sequence joins TRBV6-5 and TRBJ1-1; D may be TRBD1 (5 bases). The V and J ends lost 7 bases and 0 bases respectively, with 9 bases between them. CDR1 and CDR2 (germline): MNHEY, SVGAGI. This CDR3 comprises 13 residues. CDR3 sequence reads: CASTQGVNTEAFF. In DNA form, the CDR3 reads TGTGCCAGCACCCAAGGGGTGAACACTGAAGCTTTCTTT.

This rearrangement joins TRBV5-1 to TRBJ2-5, with 7 nucleotides matching TRBD1. CDR1 and CDR2 (germline): SGHRS, YFSETQ. The CDR3 runs to 16 residues. The ends lost 3 bases at V and 4 bases at J; junction bases unmatched: 12. This chain's CDR3 is CASSSTGQASGETQYF. The CDR3 DNA reads TGCGCCAGCAGCTCCACCGGACAGGCGAGCGGAGAGACCCAGTACTTC.

The sample holds a few counts of this clone. This chain connects TRBV3-1 (or the pseudogene TRBV3-2) to TRBJ2-7; 10 nucleotides match TRBD2. The trim removed 0 bases at V and 3 bases at J, leaving 8 bases unmatched. The CDR3 is 17 residues long. The germline V gene has CDR1 LGHDT and CDR2 YNNKEL (reference sequence). The CDR3 region is CASSQERGLAGVYEQYF. CDR3 DNA sequence: TGTGCCAGCAGCCAAGAAAGGGGCCTAGCGGGAGTCTACGAGCAGTACTTC.

The chain joins TRBV18 to TRBJ2-5, with TRBD2 as a possible D gene (5 bases). Germline V gives CDR1 KGHSH, CDR2 LQKENI. V was pared by 5 bases and J by 5 bases, with 18 bases between. The CDR3 has 15 residues. The CDR3 DNA follows: TGTGCCAGCTCAGAAGTAGAGGGAATTTCGGAGACCCAGTACTTC. It is translated as CASSEVEGISETQYF.

The CDR3 loop reads CASSLLFSSGRTGELFF. The CDR3 nucleotides are TGTGCCAGCAGTTTACTTTTTTCTAGCGGGAGAACCGGGGAGCTGTTTTTT. The rearrangement joins TRBV28 to TRBJ2-2; 10 positions agree with TRBD2. The CDR3 length is 17 residues. V trimming: 2 bases; J trimming: 5 bases; junction bases outside the gene matches: 8. Germline V gene lookup returns CDR1 MDHEN and CDR2 SYDVKM.

This sequence joins TRBV5-4 and TRBJ1-6; D is possibly TRBD1 (6 bases). The CDR3 runs to 16 residues. The V and J ends lost 0 bases and 5 bases respectively, with 12 bases between them. Germline-derived CDR1 and CDR2 are SGHNT and YYREEE (reference sequence). Written as DNA, the CDR3 is TGTGCCAGCAGCTTGGGAGGGGGGCGTGATAATTCACCCCTCCACTTT. Amino acids: CASSLGGGRDNSPLHF.

This rearrangement joins TRBV30 to TRBJ1-5; D is perhaps TRBD1 (6 bases). The CDR3 runs to 13 residues. Trimming pared 5 bases from V and 2 bases from J, leaving 10 bases between. Looked up from germline, CDR1 is GTSNPN and CDR2 is SVGIG (reference sequence). As DNA, the CDR3 is TGTGCCTGGGAAAAGGGGGGCAATCAGCCCCAGCATTTT. Its protein is CAWEKGGNQPQHF.

In DNA, the CDR3 is TGCAGTGCTAGTGGATATATGATGAACACTGAAGCTTTCTTT. Translating gives CSASGYMMNTEAFF. The rearrangement links TRBV20-1 to TRBJ1-1, with unresolved D. The CDR3 is 14 amino acids. V was cut by 3 bases and J by 0 bases, with 11 bases left in between. Germline V gives CDR1 DFQATT, CDR2 SNEGSKA (reference sequence).

This sequence joins TRBV4-1 and TRBJ2-6; TRBD1 matches 7 bases. CDR3 length: 17 residues. The V gene end was trimmed by 1 base and the J gene end by 1 base; junction bases not matched to a gene: 4. The germline CDR1 and CDR2 sequences are MGHRA and YSYEKL. Here the CDR3 reads CASSQGQGVSGANVLTF. The CDR3 DNA is TGCGCCAGCAGCCAAGGACAGGGCGTATCTGGGGCCAACGTCCTGACTTTC.

The genes are TRBV7-2 and TRBJ1-6; D gene ambiguous. The CDR3 contains 16 residues. V shed 1 base and J shed 6 bases, with 13 bases lying between them. Germline CDR1 is SGHTA and CDR2 is FQGNSA. Here the CDR3 DNA reads TGTGCCAGCAGCTTAGGGTCTCACAGAATTAATTCACCCCTCCACTTT. This sequence encodes CASSLGSHRINSPLHF.

The gene calls are TRBV7-9 and TRBJ2-7; 8 nucleotides match TRBD2. The CDR3 has 18 amino acids. In germline, CDR1 is SEHNR, CDR2 FQNEAQ (reference sequence). Trimming took 4 bases from V and 2 from J; bases not matched to a gene: 16. The CDR3 protein is CASSSSISSGSSPYEQYF. For the CDR3, the DNA is TGTGCCAGCAGCTCGAGCATTTCGAGCGGGAGCAGCCCCTACGAGCAGTACTTC.

The chain has TRBV27 and TRBJ2-2; 7 nucleotides agree with TRBD2. The germline gives CDR1 MNHEY, CDR2 SMNVEV (reference sequence). The CDR3 is made up of 13 amino acids. Germline trimming cut 3 bases from V and 5 bases from J; bases unmatched to any gene: 0. CDR3: CASSLGGTGELFF. Here the CDR3 DNA reads TGTGCCAGCAGTTTGGGAGGGACCGGGGAGCTGTTTTTT.

This clone has just one count. One end of the junction does not line up with germline, which may come from a read error. The CDR3 spells CTSSIGRGSGANEQFF. The DNA of the CDR3 is TGTACCAGTAGTATAGGGCGAGGTTCAGGGGCCAATGAGCAGTTCTTC. This rearrangement joins TRBV19 to TRBJ2-1; the D gene is possibly TRBD1 (6 bases). CDR1 is LNHDA, CDR2 SQIVND, per germline (reference sequence). This CDR3 is 16 amino acids long. Full variable domain (rest looked up from reference TRBV19 and TRBJ2-1): DGGITQSPKYLFRKEGQNVTLSCEQNLNHDAMYWYRQDPGQGLRLIYYSQIVNDFQKGDIAEGYSVSREKKESFPLTVTSAQKNPTAFYLCTSSIGRGSGANEQFFGPGTRLTVL.

The genes are TRBV27 and TRBJ1-5, with a weak D call TRBD1 (5 bases). V gave up 2 bases and J gave up 0 bases, with 11 bases separating them. This CDR3 spans 16 amino acids. The germline V gene encodes CDR1 MNHEY and CDR2 SMNVEV (reference sequence). CDR3 protein: CASSLRTPYSNQPQHF. As DNA, the CDR3 is TGTGCCAGCAGTTTACGGACACCCTATAGCAATCAGCCCCAGCATTTT.